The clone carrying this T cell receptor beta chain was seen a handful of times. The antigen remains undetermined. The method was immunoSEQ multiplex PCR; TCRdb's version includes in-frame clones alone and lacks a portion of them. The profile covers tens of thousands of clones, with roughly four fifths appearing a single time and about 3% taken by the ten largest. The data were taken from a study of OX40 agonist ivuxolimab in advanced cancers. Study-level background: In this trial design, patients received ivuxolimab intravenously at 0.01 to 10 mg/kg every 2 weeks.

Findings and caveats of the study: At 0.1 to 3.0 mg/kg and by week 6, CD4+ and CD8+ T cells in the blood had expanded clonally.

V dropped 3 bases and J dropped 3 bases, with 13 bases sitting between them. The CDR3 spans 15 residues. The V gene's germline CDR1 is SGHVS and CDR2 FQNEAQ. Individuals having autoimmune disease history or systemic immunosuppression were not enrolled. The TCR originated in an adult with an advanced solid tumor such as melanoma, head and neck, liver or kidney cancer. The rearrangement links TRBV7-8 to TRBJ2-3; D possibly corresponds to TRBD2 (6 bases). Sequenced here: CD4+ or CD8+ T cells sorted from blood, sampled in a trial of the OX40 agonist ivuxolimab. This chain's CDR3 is CASSLGLIGTDTQYF. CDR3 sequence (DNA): TGTGCCAGCAGCTTGGGACTGATTGGGACAGATACGCAGTATTTT.